A single sample gave rise to the 26 T cell receptor beta chains below, sequenced in a study of chemoradiotherapy in HPV16-positive cancers (dated by TCRdb to between 2021 and 2022). The method was the immunoSEQ multiplex PCR assay. TCRdb stores this immuneACCESS table with in-frame sequences only. Part of the clones is absent; in the studies checked, under half of the shortfall reflects unresolved V genes, and no reason is known for the rest. The sample data list some 5,400 clones, and about 91% of these were observed just once. The top ten clonotypes cover around 3.1% of the sample. The sample in question was tumor tissue, obtained from a patient who underwent chemoradiotherapy. Receptor source: a human donor with HPV-associated anogenital cancer.

V gene TRBV28 combines with J gene TRBJ1-2; 7 nucleotides match TRBD1. The germline V gene encodes CDR1 MDHEN and CDR2 SYDVKM. V shed 4 bases and J 4 bases; nucleotides not matched to a gene: 12. CDR3 length equals 16 residues. DNA of the CDR3: TGTGCCAGCAGTTCGAGCGACAGGGCCTTCGGCTATGGCTACACCTTC. Translating it yields CASSSSDRAFGYGYTF.

V usage is TRBV7-2 and J usage is TRBJ2-7; no reliable D call. The CDR3 runs to 14 residues. Germline CDR1 and CDR2: SGHTA and FQGNSA. Between the trimmed V and J ends, which lost 3 bases and 3 bases, there was a span of 12 bases. CDR3 protein: CASSFSPHLYEQYF. The CDR3 DNA sequence: TGTGCCAGCAGCTTCTCCCCCCACCTCTACGAGCAGTACTTC. Variable domain in full (rest from reference TRBV7-2 and TRBJ2-7): GAGVSQSPSNKVTEKGKDVELRCDPISGHTALYWYRQSLGQGLEFLIYFQGNSAPDKSGLPSDRFSAERTGGSVSTLTIQRTQQEDSAVYLCASSFSPHLYEQYFGPGTRLTVT.

The CDR3 nucleotides read TGTGCCAGCAGTGCCGGACAGACGAACACTGAAGCTTTCTTT. Its translation is CASSAGQTNTEAFF. The V gene is TRBV6-6, the J gene TRBJ1-1; D is possibly TRBD1 (6 bases). Germline V gives CDR1 MNHNY, CDR2 SVGAGI (reference sequence). Trimming stripped 5 bases from V and 1 base from J, with 11 bases between. The CDR3 sequence is 14 residues long.

This chain joins TRBV9 and TRBJ2-5, with D tentatively TRBD1 or TRBD2 (6 bases each). The CDR3 spans 15 residues. The V end was cut by 0 bases, the J end by 5 bases, with 14 bases between. The germline V gene has CDR1 SGDLS and CDR2 YYNGEE. CDR3 DNA: TGTGCCAGCAGCGTAGGTGACAGGACTATGGAGACCCAGTACTTC. Amino acid sequence: CASSVGDRTMETQYF.

This rearrangement joins TRBV19 to TRBJ1-6; 7 bases agree with TRBD1. V dropped 3 bases and J dropped 6; count of bases not matched to a gene: 2. CDR3 length: 14 amino acids. Looked up from germline, CDR1 is LNHDA and CDR2 is SQIVND (reference sequence). The CDR3, as DNA: TGTGCCAGTAGTATTGGGACAGTTAATTCACCCCTCCACTTT. Its protein is CASSIGTVNSPLHF.

CDR3 sequence: CASSSGAGGGETQYF. In DNA form, the CDR3 reads TGCGCCAGCAGCTCGGGGGCTGGGGGGGGAGAGACCCAGTACTTC. The rearrangement joins TRBV5-1 to TRBJ2-5, with a weak D call TRBD2 (7 bases). Per germline, CDR1 SGHRS and CDR2 YFSETQ. V gave up 3 bases and J gave up 4 bases, with 16 bases separating them. This CDR3 contains 15 residues.

The chain uses TRBV25-1 and TRBJ1-4, with no clear D. The germline V and J ends were trimmed by 5 bases and 7 bases, with 11 bases remaining between them. Germline V gene data show CDR1 as MGHDK and CDR2 as SYGVNS. This CDR3 has 13 amino acids. CDR3 DNA sequence: TGTGCCAGCAGTCCCAGGTGGGGTGAAAAACTGTTTTTT. Its protein product is CASSPRWGEKLFF.

The chain couples TRBV7-6 to TRBJ2-1; 10 nucleotides match TRBD1. The CDR3 contains 14 residues. In germline, CDR1 is SGHVS, CDR2 FNYEAQ. V gave up 5 bases and J gave up 8 bases; unmatched junction bases: 6. The CDR3 region is CASSHDRGLDEQFF. CDR3 bases: TGTGCCAGCAGCCACGACAGGGGGCTGGATGAGCAGTTCTTC.

This clone was detected only once. The chain combines TRBV6-5 with TRBJ2-1; D is possibly TRBD2 (7 bases). Germline V gives CDR1 MNHEY, CDR2 SVGAGI. V was trimmed by 4 bases and J by 7 bases, leaving 20 bases between them. This CDR3 spans 16 amino acids. This chain's CDR3 is CASSLGGGRPTNEQFF. The CDR3 DNA follows: TGTGCCAGCAGTTTAGGGGGGGGGCGCCCTACAAATGAGCAGTTCTTC.

V usage is TRBV6-5 and J usage is TRBJ1-1; the D gene is possibly TRBD1 (5 bases). CDR1 is MNHEY, CDR2 SVGAGI, per germline. The CDR3 is 14 residues long. Trimming shortened V by 2 bases and J by 7 bases, and 14 bases separated the two germline ends. The CDR3 loop is CASSYRGRANEAFF. The DNA for the CDR3 is TGTGCCAGCAGTTACCGGGGCAGGGCTAATGAAGCTTTCTTT.

The chain uses TRBV7-9 and TRBJ2-1, with D unresolved. The CDR3 is 13 residues long. V lost 5 bases and J lost 8, with 13 bases in between. Per the germline V gene, CDR1 is SEHNR and CDR2 is FQNEAQ (reference sequence). CDR3 residues: CASSPRAADEQFF. The CDR3, as DNA: TGTGCCAGCAGCCCAAGGGCCGCTGATGAGCAGTTCTTC.

The chain combines TRBV19 with TRBJ1-1; D is perhaps TRBD1 (5 bases). V was pared by 11 bases and J by 0 bases, with 43 bases between. The V gene's germline CDR1 is LNHDA and CDR2 SQIVND (reference sequence). CDR3 size: 23 residues. This chain's CDR3 is CADRPKYLAAGTSERIMNTEAFF. The CDR3 DNA is TGTGCCGACCGACCGAAGTATTTAGCCGCCGGGACGTCGGAACGGATAATGAACACTGAAGCTTTCTTT.

The chain uses TRBV4-3 and TRBJ1-4; possible D gene TRBD1, 6 bases. The germline gives CDR1 LGHNA, CDR2 YSLEER. CDR3 length equals 15 residues. Trimming removed 3 bases at V and 6 bases at J, with 14 bases between. The CDR3 sequence is CASSHRGRGDEKLFF. For the CDR3, the DNA is TGCGCCAGCAGCCATCGGGGTAGGGGGGATGAAAAACTGTTTTTT.

This sequence joins TRBV29-1 and TRBJ1-5, with D tentatively TRBD1 (5 bases). The CDR3 spans 14 residues. Per the germline V gene, CDR1 is SQVTM and CDR2 is ANQGSEA. Between the trimmed V and J ends, which lost 6 bases and 5 bases, there was a span of 17 bases. CDR3 loop: CSVGVVGGDQPQHF. The CDR3 DNA is TGCAGCGTGGGGGTGGTGGGTGGGGATCAGCCCCAGCATTTT. Full variable domain (rest looked up from reference TRBV29-1 and TRBJ1-5): SAVISQKPSRDICQRGTSLTIQCQVDSQVTMMFWYRQQPGQSLTLIATANQGSEATYESGFVIDKFPISRPNLTFSTLTVSNMSPEDSSIYLCSVGVVGGDQPQHFGDGTRLSIL.

The rearrangement uses TRBV15 and TRBJ2-3; the D is unclear. CDR1 and CDR2 (germline): LNHNV, YYDKDF (reference sequence). Between the trimmed V and J ends, which lost 0 bases and 1 base, there was a span of 8 bases. The CDR3 has 15 amino acids. The chain's CDR3 is CATSRDWGGTDTQYF. Written as DNA, the CDR3 is TGTGCCACCAGCAGAGATTGGGGTGGCACAGATACGCAGTATTTT.

The chain has TRBV5-5 and TRBJ2-7; D gene unclear. Germline V gene data show CDR1 as SGHKS and CDR2 as YYEKEE (reference sequence). The CDR3 is 13 residues long. Trimming shortened V by 1 base and J by 2 bases, and 7 bases separated the two germline ends. Here the CDR3 reads CASSLMAPYEQYF. Written as DNA, the CDR3 is TGTGCCAGCAGCTTGATGGCTCCCTACGAGCAGTACTTC.

This rearrangement joins TRBV10-3 to TRBJ2-7; 7 bases are shared with TRBD1. The CDR3 extends over 15 amino acids. Germline CDR1 and CDR2: ENHRY and SYGVKD. V trimming: 7 bases; J trimming: 2 bases; junction bases outside the gene matches: 11. In DNA, the CDR3 is TGTGCCATCAATAAGGGGGCGTCACGGCCCTACGAGCAGTACTTC. It codes for CAINKGASRPYEQYF.

This sequence joins TRBV6-1 and TRBJ1-5, with TRBD1 matching over 10 bases. CDR1 and CDR2 (germline): MNHNS, SASEGT. The V segment lost 5 bases and the J segment 1 base; nucleotides outside the gene matches: 2. The CDR3 covers 15 residues. The CDR3 spells CASSLDRGSNQPQHF. The CDR3 region has the DNA TGTGCCAGCAGTTTGGACAGGGGGAGCAATCAGCCCCAGCATTTT.

The chain uses TRBV5-5 and TRBJ1-1; D not certain. The germline gives CDR1 SGHKS, CDR2 YYEKEE (reference sequence). The CDR3 contains 15 residues. Deletions cut 3 bases from V and 6 bases from J, with 18 bases between. The CDR3 region has the DNA TGTGCCAGCAGCTCGAAACGGACTCTTGGGGCTGAAGCTTTCTTT. It encodes CASSSKRTLGAEAFF. Variable domain in full (rest from reference TRBV5-5 and TRBJ1-1): DAGVTQSPTHLIKTRGQQVTLRCSPISGHKSVSWYQQVLGQGPQFIFQYYEKEERGRGNFPDRFSARQFPNYSSELNVNALLLGDSALYLCASSSKRTLGAEAFFGQGTRLTVV.

CDR3 loop: CAWRVGNTEAFF. CDR3 nucleotide sequence: TGTGCCTGGAGGGTTGGGAACACTGAAGCTTTCTTT. This sequence joins TRBV30 and TRBJ1-1; D unresolved. This CDR3 spans 12 amino acids. V gave up 3 bases and J gave up 1 base, with 6 bases separating them. The germline gives CDR1 GTSNPN, CDR2 SVGIG (reference sequence).

V gene TRBV7-2 combines with J gene TRBJ1-4; 7 nucleotides align to TRBD1. The CDR3 runs to 16 residues. The germline gives CDR1 SGHTA, CDR2 FQGNSA. V was clipped by 0 bases and J by 7 bases; unmatched bases: 8. Here the CDR3 reads CASSLAPTGPGEKLFF. CDR3 coding DNA: TGTGCCAGCAGCTTAGCCCCGACAGGGCCGGGTGAAAAACTGTTTTTT.

The rearrangement joins TRBV7-9 to TRBJ2-7; D is perhaps TRBD1 or TRBD2 (5 bases each). The CDR3 is 15 amino acids. Germline V CDR1 and CDR2: SEHNR, FQNEAQ (reference sequence). Trimming removed 1 base at V and 0 bases at J, with 10 bases between. The CDR3 protein is CASSLVGTVSYEQYF. The CDR3 DNA is TGTGCCAGCAGCTTAGTCGGGACGGTCTCCTACGAGCAGTACTTC.

The chain links TRBV4-3 to TRBJ2-7, with a possible D match to TRBD2 (7 bases). V lost 4 bases to trimming and J lost 1 base, with 20 bases between them. Germline CDR1 LGHNA, CDR2 YSLEER. There are 17 residues in the CDR3. In nucleotides, the CDR3 is TGCGCCAGCAGCCCCCAAGGGGGGGGGCGGTCGTCCTACGAGCAGTACTTC. It translates to CASSPQGGGRSSYEQYF.

V is TRBV7-9 and J is TRBJ1-2; D is unclear. Germline V lookup: CDR1 SEHNR, CDR2 FQNEAQ (reference sequence). V was clipped by 6 bases and J by 5 bases, with 10 bases between them. The CDR3 runs 12 residues. The CDR3 DNA follows: TGTGCCAGCAGTCCCGACTGGTATGGCTACACCTTC. This translates into CASSPDWYGYTF.

This sequence joins TRBV19 and TRBJ1-6, with D unresolved. Trimming pared 1 base from V and 0 bases from J, leaving 10 bases between. CDR1 is LNHDA, CDR2 SQIVND, per germline (reference sequence). This CDR3 spans 17 amino acids. Written as DNA, the CDR3 is TGTGCCAGTAGTATAGGGGCTGGAAGCTCCTATAATTCACCCCTCCACTTT. This translates into CASSIGAGSSYNSPLHF.

Worth noting for this clone: Relative to the germline gene, one junction end is altered; a read error may explain this. The genes are TRBV7-3 and TRBJ1-1; tentatively, D is TRBD1 (5 bases). CDR3 length equals 13 residues. Germline CDR1 reads SGHTA; CDR2 reads FQGTGA. The chain's CDR3 is CASSLVSTDPSIF. The CDR3 DNA reads as TGTGCCAGCAGCTTAGTATCGACAGACCCATCTATCTTT.